The 19 T cell receptor beta chains reported below all come from one sample, sequenced in a study of blood T cell repertoires in COVID-19. Sequenced by immunoSEQ multiplex PCR; TCRdb stores in-frame clones only, minus some. The repertoire includes approximately 220,000 clones, about nine tenths of them detected once, and 3.5% to 4.5% sits in the top ten. What was sequenced was PBMCs or T cells enriched from blood (not recorded which). The receptors here all came from a woman in her 30s with acute COVID-19.

This clone showed up just a few times. J is TRBJ2-5 and V is TRBV7-2; the D gene is possibly TRBD2 (6 bases). The CDR3 has 14 amino acids. CDR1 and CDR2 from the germline V gene are SGHTA and FQGNSA. V lost 5 bases, J lost 5 bases, and 15 bases lay in between. The CDR3, as DNA: TGTGCCAGCAGCACCGGGACTTTTAGGGAGACCCAGTACTTC. It encodes CASSTGTFRETQYF.

V usage is TRBV5-1 and J usage is TRBJ2-3; the match to TRBD2 covers 9 bases. V lost 7 bases to trimming and J lost 3 bases; unmatched junction nucleotides: 9. CDR3 size: 15 residues. Germline CDR1 and CDR2: SGHRS and YFSETQ. The CDR3 spells CASGLSGGGTDTQYF. The DNA for the CDR3 is TGCGCCAGCGGTCTTAGCGGGGGCGGGACAGATACGCAGTATTTT.

The genes are TRBV7-8 and TRBJ2-1, with TRBD2 identical over 13 bases. Germline-derived CDR1 and CDR2 are SGHVS and FQNEAQ. V lost 3 bases, J lost 4 bases, and 9 bases stayed unmatched. The length of the CDR3 is 18 residues. CDR3 bases: TGTGCCAGCAGCTTCCCGACTAGCGGGGGGCCTTCGTACAATGAGCAGTTCTTC. Protein sequence: CASSFPTSGGPSYNEQFF. The full variable domain, completed using reference TRBV7-8 and TRBJ2-1, is GAGVSQSPRYKVAKRGQDVALRCDPISGHVSLFWYQQALGQGPEFLTYFQNEAQLDKSGLPSDRFFAERPEGSVSTLKIQRTQQEDSAVYLCASSFPTSGGPSYNEQFFGPGTRLTVL.

The chain uses TRBV19 and TRBJ2-6; D possibly corresponds to TRBD2 (6 bases). V dropped 3 bases and J dropped 1 base, with 13 bases sitting between them. From germline, CDR1 is LNHDA and CDR2 SQIVND (reference sequence). The CDR3 is 17 amino acids. The CDR3 loop reads CASSIRGGGSGANVLTF. For the CDR3, the DNA is TGTGCCAGTAGTATTCGCGGTGGGGGGTCTGGGGCCAACGTCCTGACTTTC.

This clone came up once. The V call is TRBV27, the J call TRBJ2-1; 8 bases fit TRBD1. Germline V lookup: CDR1 MNHEY, CDR2 SMNVEV (reference sequence). V trimming: 5 bases; J trimming: 2 bases; junction bases outside the gene matches: 5. The CDR3 covers 15 residues. DNA of the CDR3: TGTGCCAGCAGTCTTGAACAGGGGGCCTACAATGAGCAGTTCTTC. It is translated as CASSLEQGAYNEQFF.

This clone was seen only a few times. The chain is built from TRBV15 and TRBJ1-4; maybe TRBD1 (5 bases). This CDR3 contains 16 residues. V gave up 0 bases and J gave up 4 bases, with 12 bases separating them. Germline-derived CDR1 and CDR2 are LNHNV and YYDKDF (reference sequence). The CDR3 sequence: CATSRDLMGLNEKLFF. CDR3 sequence (DNA): TGTGCCACCAGCAGAGATCTGATGGGACTTAATGAAAAACTGTTTTTT.

The V gene is TRBV4-2, the J gene TRBJ2-3; 11 bases are a match to TRBD2. This CDR3 is built from 17 residues. Germline CDR1 reads LGHNA; CDR2 reads YNFKEQ. Unmatched junction bases numbered 6, after V lost 0 bases and J lost 4 bases. Here the CDR3 reads CASSQDVAGGRADTQYF. The CDR3 DNA reads as TGTGCCAGCAGCCAAGATGTAGCGGGGGGGAGGGCAGATACGCAGTATTTT.

The genes are TRBV5-5 and TRBJ2-7; TRBD1 matches at 7 bases. This CDR3 spans 15 amino acids. V shed 3 bases, J shed 0 bases, and the junction held 6 bases outside the gene matches. CDR1 and CDR2 from the germline V gene are SGHKS and YYEKEE (reference sequence). The CDR3 loop is CASSWGTESSYEQYF. The CDR3 DNA follows: TGTGCCAGCAGCTGGGGGACAGAGAGCTCCTACGAGCAGTACTTC.

This rearrangement joins TRBV19 to TRBJ1-2, with 7 bases aligning to TRBD1. The length of the CDR3 is 17 residues. J lost 0 bases, V lost 7 bases, and 14 bases had no gene match. Germline V gives CDR1 LNHDA, CDR2 SQIVND (reference sequence). The CDR3 sequence is CASIPGVWDSTNYGYTF. The CDR3 coding sequence is TGTGCCAGTATCCCTGGGGTCTGGGACAGCACTAACTATGGCTACACCTTC.

This sequence joins TRBV11-2 and TRBJ2-7, with TRBD1 matching 8 bases. From germline, CDR1 is SGHAT and CDR2 FQNNGV. V gave up 2 bases and J gave up 3 bases; unmatched junction bases: 18. The CDR3 length is 19 residues. The CDR3 is CASSLQGQAKREDLYEQYF. The CDR3 bases are TGTGCCAGCAGCTTACAGGGACAGGCAAAGAGGGAAGATCTCTACGAGCAGTACTTC. Based on the CDR3 plus reference TRBV11-2 and TRBJ2-7, the full variable domain is EAGVAQSPRYKIIEKRQSVAFWCNPISGHATLYWYQQILGQGPKLLIQFQNNGVVDDSQLPKDRFSAERLKGVDSTLKIQPAKLEDSAVYLCASSLQGQAKREDLYEQYFGPGTRLTVT.

The chain uses TRBV5-1 and TRBJ2-7, with D possibly being TRBD1 (6 bases). Looked up from germline, CDR1 is SGHRS and CDR2 is YFSETQ. Between the trimmed V and J ends, which lost 0 bases and 2 bases, there was a span of 12 bases. This CDR3 region has 15 residues. This CDR3 reads CASSLGQGPAYEQYF. The CDR3 DNA sequence: TGCGCCAGCAGCTTGGGCCAGGGGCCGGCCTACGAGCAGTACTTC.

The count of this clone is one. The chain couples TRBV27 to TRBJ1-5; 7 positions match TRBD1. Germline lookup yields CDR1 MNHEY and CDR2 SMNVEV (reference sequence). This CDR3 contains 16 residues. The junction had 5 bases not matched to a gene; V was cut back by 0 bases and J by 3 bases. The CDR3 loop reads CASSLSGRGANQPQHF. CDR3 in DNA: TGTGCCAGCAGTTTATCAGGCAGGGGGGCCAATCAGCCCCAGCATTTT.

The chain links TRBV7-8 to TRBJ1-4; 10 bases are a match to TRBD1. V lost 3 bases and J lost 7; bases outside the gene matches: 5. Germline values: CDR1 SGHVS, CDR2 FQNEAQ. CDR3 length equals 15 residues. The CDR3 DNA follows: TGTGCCAGCAGCTTTTCCGGGACAGGGGTTGAAAAACTGTTTTTT. This codes for CASSFSGTGVEKLFF. The whole variable domain, filled in from reference TRBV7-8 and TRBJ1-4, reads GAGVSQSPRYKVAKRGQDVALRCDPISGHVSLFWYQQALGQGPEFLTYFQNEAQLDKSGLPSDRFFAERPEGSVSTLKIQRTQQEDSAVYLCASSFSGTGVEKLFFGSGTQLSVL.

This chain uses TRBV19 with TRBJ1-4; D call uncertain. V was cut by 6 bases and J by 0 bases, with 14 bases left in between. The CDR3 is 16 amino acids. Germline CDR1 and CDR2: LNHDA and SQIVND (reference sequence). The CDR3 DNA reads as TGTGCCAGTAGATCCGGCGGCGGTGCAACTAATGAAAAACTGTTTTTT. Amino acid sequence: CASRSGGGATNEKLFF.

This clone was detected a few times. This sequence joins TRBV13 and TRBJ1-1, with a weak D call TRBD1 (5 bases). Trimming shortened V by 5 bases and J by 10 bases, and 11 bases separated the two germline ends. The germline gives CDR1 PRHDT, CDR2 FYEKMQ (reference sequence). CDR3 length: 11 amino acids. The CDR3 region is CASSTGAGAFF. CDR3 sequence (DNA): TGTGCCAGCAGCACAGGAGCGGGAGCTTTCTTT.

With respect to this clone: Other DNA sequences of this sample code for an identical CDR3. The chain couples TRBV12-3 or TRBV12-4 to TRBJ2-3; no reliable D call. This CDR3 region has 13 residues. Trimming left V 2 bases short and J 4 bases short, with 7 bases between. The CDR3 reads CASSLPNSDTQYF. DNA for the CDR3: TGTGCCAGCAGTTTACCTAATTCAGATACGCAGTATTTT.

This sequence joins TRBV30 and TRBJ1-2; 7 bases agree with TRBD1. The CDR3 totals 14 residues. Germline CDR1 reads GTSNPN; CDR2 reads SVGIG (reference sequence). The V segment lost 2 bases and the J segment 3 bases; nucleotides outside the gene matches: 6. The CDR3 bases are TGTGCCTGGAGTTGGACAGGTGGGGACTATGGCTACACCTTC. This codes for CAWSWTGGDYGYTF.

This clone was seen a handful of times. CDR3 in DNA: TGTGCCAGCAGCGGGACAGACAACACTGAAGCTTTCTTT. Protein product: CASSGTDNTEAFF. V is TRBV6-5 and J is TRBJ1-1; TRBD1 matches 7 bases. Germline CDR1 reads MNHEY; CDR2 reads SVGAGI. The CDR3 has 13 residues. V lost 6 bases to trimming and J lost 2 bases; unmatched junction nucleotides: 3.

J is TRBJ1-5 and V is TRBV9; TRBD1 aligns across 8 bases. The CDR3 is made up of 15 amino acids. Trimming at V came to 2 bases and at J to 3 bases, leaving 4 bases not matched to a gene. CDR1 is SGDLS, CDR2 YYNGEE, per germline. CDR3 nucleotides: TGTGCCAGCAGCGTGTCAGGGGGCTCCAATCAGCCCCAGCATTTT. This gives the protein CASSVSGGSNQPQHF.